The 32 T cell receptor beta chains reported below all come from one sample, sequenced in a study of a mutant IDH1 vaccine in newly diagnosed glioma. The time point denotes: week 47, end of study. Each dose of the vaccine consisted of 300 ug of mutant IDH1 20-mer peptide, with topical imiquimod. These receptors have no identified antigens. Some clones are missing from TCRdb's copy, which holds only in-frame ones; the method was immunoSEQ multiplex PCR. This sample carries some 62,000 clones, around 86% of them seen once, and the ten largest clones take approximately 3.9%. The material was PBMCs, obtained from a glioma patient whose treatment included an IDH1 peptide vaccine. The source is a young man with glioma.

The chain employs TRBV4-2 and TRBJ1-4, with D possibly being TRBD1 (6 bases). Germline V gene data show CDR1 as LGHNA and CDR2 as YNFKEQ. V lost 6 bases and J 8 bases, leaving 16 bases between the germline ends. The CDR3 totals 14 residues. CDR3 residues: CASSRYRVGEKLFF. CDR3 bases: TGTGCCAGCAGTCGCTACAGGGTCGGCGAAAAACTGTTTTTT.

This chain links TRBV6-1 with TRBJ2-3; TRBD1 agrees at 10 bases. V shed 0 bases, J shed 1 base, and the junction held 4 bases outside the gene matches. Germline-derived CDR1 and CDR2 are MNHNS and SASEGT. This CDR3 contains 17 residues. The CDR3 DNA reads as TGTGCCAGCAGTGAAGCGAGGACAGGGGGGGGCACAGATACGCAGTATTTT. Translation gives CASSEARTGGGTDTQYF.

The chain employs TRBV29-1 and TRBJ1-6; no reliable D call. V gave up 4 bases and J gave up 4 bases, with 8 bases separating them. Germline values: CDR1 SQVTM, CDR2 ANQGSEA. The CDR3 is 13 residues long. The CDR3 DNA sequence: TGCAGCGTTGGGACTGATTATAATTCACCCCTCCACTTT. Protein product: CSVGTDYNSPLHF.

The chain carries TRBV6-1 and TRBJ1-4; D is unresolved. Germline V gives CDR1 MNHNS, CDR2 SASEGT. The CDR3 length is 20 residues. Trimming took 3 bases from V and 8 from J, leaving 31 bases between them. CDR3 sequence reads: CASSEKDKYVAGLKEEKLFF. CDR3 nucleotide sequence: TGTGCCAGCAGTGAGAAGGATAAGTATGTGGCCGGTCTTAAAGAGGAAAAACTGTTTTTT.

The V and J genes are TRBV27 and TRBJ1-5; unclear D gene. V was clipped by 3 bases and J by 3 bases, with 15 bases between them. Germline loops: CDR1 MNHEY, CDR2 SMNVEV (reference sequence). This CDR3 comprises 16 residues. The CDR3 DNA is TGTGCCAGCAGTTTCGGACCGGACGGAATCAATCAGCCCCAGCATTTT. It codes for CASSFGPDGINQPQHF.

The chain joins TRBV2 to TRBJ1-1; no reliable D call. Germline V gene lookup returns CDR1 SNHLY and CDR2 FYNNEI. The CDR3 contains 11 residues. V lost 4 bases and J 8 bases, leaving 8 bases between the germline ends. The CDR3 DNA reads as TGTGCCAGCAGTGGGAAAATAGAAGCTTTCTTT. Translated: CASSGKIEAFF.

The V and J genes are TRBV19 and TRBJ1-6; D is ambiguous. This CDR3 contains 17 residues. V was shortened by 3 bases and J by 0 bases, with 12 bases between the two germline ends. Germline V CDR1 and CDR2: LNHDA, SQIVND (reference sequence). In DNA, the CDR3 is TGTGCCAGTAGTATTCAAGGGCCGAGCTCCTATAATTCACCCCTCCACTTT. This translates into CASSIQGPSSYNSPLHF.

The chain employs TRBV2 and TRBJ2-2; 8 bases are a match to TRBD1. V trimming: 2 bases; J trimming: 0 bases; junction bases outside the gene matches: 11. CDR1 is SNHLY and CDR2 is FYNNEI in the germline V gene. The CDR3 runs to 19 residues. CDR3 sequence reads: CASSEHSGLGQANTGELFF. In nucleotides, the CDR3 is TGTGCCAGCAGTGAACATTCTGGCTTGGGACAGGCGAACACCGGGGAGCTGTTTTTT. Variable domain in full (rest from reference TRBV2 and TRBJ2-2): EPEVTQTPSHQVTQMGQEVILRCVPISNHLYFYWYRQILGQKVEFLVSFYNNEISEKSEIFDDQFSVERPDGSNFTLKIRSTKLEDSAMYFCASSEHSGLGQANTGELFFGEGSRLTVL.

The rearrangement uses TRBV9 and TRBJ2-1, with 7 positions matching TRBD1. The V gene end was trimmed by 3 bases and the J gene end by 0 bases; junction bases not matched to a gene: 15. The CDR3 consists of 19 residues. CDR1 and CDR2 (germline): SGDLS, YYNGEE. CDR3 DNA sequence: TGTGCCAGCAGCGCAAGGGGGCCACTGAGCGGAACCTCCTACAATGAGCAGTTCTTC. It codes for CASSARGPLSGTSYNEQFF.

The DNA for the CDR3 is TGTGCCAGCAGCTTTAGACAGATAATTAACTATGGCTACACCTTC. Its protein is CASSFRQIINYGYTF. The chain combines TRBV5-4 with TRBJ1-2, with TRBD1 as a possible D gene (5 bases). This CDR3 comprises 15 residues. Germline loops: CDR1 SGHNT, CDR2 YYREEE (reference sequence). Trimming removed 2 bases from V and 1 base from J, with 12 bases in between. Looking up the rest from reference TRBV5-4 and TRBJ1-2 gives the full variable domain: ETGVTQSPTHLIKTRGQQVTLRCSSQSGHNTVSWYQQALGQGPQFIFQYYREEENGRGNFPPRFSGLQFPNYSSELNVNALELDDSALYLCASSFRQIINYGYTFGSGTRLTVV.

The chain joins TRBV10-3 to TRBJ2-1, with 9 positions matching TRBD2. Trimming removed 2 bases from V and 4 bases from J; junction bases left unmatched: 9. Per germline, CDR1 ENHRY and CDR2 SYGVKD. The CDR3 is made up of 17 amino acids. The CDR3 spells CAISEGDGGGVYNEQFF. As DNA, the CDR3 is TGTGCCATCAGTGAGGGCGATGGCGGGGGGGTATACAATGAGCAGTTCTTC.

As DNA, the CDR3 is TGCGCCAGCAGCCAAGGTCTGGGGTTAGATGAGCAGTTCTTC. This translates into CASSQGLGLDEQFF. The chain combines TRBV4-1 with TRBJ2-1, with D unresolved. V was trimmed by 1 base and J by 8 bases, leaving 12 bases between them. Per the germline V gene, CDR1 is MGHRA and CDR2 is YSYEKL. This CDR3 contains 14 residues.

The chain's CDR3 is CASSPDTGTANYGYTF. CDR3 coding DNA: TGTGCCAGCTCACCAGACACCGGGACAGCTAACTATGGCTACACCTTC. The gene calls are TRBV18 and TRBJ1-2; 7 nucleotides match TRBD1. The germline V gene has CDR1 KGHSH and CDR2 LQKENI. This CDR3 is 16 amino acids long. Losses at the gene ends were 2 bases for V and 0 bases for J; bases not matched to a gene: 6. Full variable domain (outside the CDR3, taken from reference TRBV18 and TRBJ1-2): NAGVMQNPRHLVRRRGQEARLRCSPMKGHSHVYWYRQLPEEGLKFMVYLQKENIIDESGMPKERFSAEFPKEGPSILRIQQVVRGDSAAYFCASSPDTGTANYGYTFGSGTRLTVV.

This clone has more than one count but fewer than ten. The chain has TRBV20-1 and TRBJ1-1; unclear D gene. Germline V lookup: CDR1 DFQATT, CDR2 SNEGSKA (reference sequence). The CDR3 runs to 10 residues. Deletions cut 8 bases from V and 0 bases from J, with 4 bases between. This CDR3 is CSPMNTEAFF. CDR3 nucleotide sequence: TGCAGTCCGATGAACACTGAAGCTTTCTTT.

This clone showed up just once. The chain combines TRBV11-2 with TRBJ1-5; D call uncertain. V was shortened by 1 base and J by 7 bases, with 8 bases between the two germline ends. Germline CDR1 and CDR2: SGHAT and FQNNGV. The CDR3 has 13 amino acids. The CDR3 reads CASSLGAGQPQHF. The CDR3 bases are TGTGCCAGCAGCTTAGGTGCGGGACAGCCCCAGCATTTT.

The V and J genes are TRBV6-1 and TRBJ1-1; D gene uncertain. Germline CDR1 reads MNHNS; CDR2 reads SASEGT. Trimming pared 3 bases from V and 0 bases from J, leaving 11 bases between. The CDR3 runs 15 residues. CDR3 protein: CASSDVGQLNTEAFF. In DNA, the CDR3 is TGTGCCAGCAGTGATGTAGGTCAGCTGAACACTGAAGCTTTCTTT.

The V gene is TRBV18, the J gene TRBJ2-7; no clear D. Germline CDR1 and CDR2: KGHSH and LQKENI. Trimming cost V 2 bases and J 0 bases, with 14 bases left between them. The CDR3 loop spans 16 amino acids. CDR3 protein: CASSPSFGRSSYEQYF. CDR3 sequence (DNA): TGTGCCAGCTCACCAAGTTTTGGCAGGAGCTCCTACGAGCAGTACTTC. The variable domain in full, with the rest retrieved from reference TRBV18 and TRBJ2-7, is NAGVMQNPRHLVRRRGQEARLRCSPMKGHSHVYWYRQLPEEGLKFMVYLQKENIIDESGMPKERFSAEFPKEGPSILRIQQVVRGDSAAYFCASSPSFGRSSYEQYFGPGTRLTVT.

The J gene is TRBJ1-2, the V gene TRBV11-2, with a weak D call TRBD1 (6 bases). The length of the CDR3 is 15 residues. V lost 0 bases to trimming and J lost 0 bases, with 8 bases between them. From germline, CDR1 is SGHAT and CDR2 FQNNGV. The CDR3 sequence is CASSLEGGPNYGYTF. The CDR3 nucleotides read TGTGCCAGCAGCTTAGAAGGGGGTCCTAACTATGGCTACACCTTC.

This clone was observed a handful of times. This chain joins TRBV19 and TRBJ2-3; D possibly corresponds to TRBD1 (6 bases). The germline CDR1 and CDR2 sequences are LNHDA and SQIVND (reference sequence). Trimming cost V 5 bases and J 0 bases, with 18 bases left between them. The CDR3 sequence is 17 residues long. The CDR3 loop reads CASSDGLGHFSTDTQYF. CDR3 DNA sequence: TGTGCCAGTAGTGACGGTTTGGGACACTTTAGCACAGATACGCAGTATTTT.

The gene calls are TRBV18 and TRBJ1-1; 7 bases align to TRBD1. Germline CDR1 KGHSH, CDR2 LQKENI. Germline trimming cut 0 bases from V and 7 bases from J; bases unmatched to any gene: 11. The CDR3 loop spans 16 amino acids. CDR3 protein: CASSPPQGGISGEAFF. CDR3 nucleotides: TGTGCCAGCTCACCACCTCAGGGGGGGATTTCCGGTGAAGCTTTCTTT.

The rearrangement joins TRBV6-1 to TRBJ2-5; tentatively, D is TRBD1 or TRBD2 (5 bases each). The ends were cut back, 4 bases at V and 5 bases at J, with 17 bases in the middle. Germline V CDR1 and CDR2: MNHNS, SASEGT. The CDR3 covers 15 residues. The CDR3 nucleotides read TGTGCCAGCAGTGGGGACGGCCGACAGCGGGAGACCCAGTACTTC. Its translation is CASSGDGRQRETQYF.

CDR3 coding DNA: TGTGCCAGCAGCTTTCAGGGACCCGGGACACACCTAACAGATACGCAGTATTTT. Its protein is CASSFQGPGTHLTDTQYF. This rearrangement joins TRBV27 to TRBJ2-3; D is possibly TRBD1 (6 bases). CDR1 and CDR2 from the germline V gene are MNHEY and SMNVEV (reference sequence). V lost 6 bases and J 3 bases, leaving 25 bases between the germline ends. The CDR3 is 18 amino acids.

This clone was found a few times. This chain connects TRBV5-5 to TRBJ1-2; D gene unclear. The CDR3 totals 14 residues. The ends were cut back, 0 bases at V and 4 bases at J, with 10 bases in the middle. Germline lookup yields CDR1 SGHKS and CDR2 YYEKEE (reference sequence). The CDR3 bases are TGTGCCAGCAGCTTGGGTGTCTCGATCTATGGCTACACCTTC. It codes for CASSLGVSIYGYTF.

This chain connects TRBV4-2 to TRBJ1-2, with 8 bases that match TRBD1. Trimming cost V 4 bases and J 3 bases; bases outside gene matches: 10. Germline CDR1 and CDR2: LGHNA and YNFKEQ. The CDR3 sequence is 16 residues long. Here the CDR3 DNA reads TGTGCCAGCAGCCCCCGACAGGGGCACGCTGACTATGGCTACACCTTC. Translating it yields CASSPRQGHADYGYTF.

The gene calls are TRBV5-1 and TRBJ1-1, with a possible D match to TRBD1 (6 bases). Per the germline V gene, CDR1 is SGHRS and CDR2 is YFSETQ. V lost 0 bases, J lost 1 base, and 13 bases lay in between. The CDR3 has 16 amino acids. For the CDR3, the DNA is TGCGCCAGCAGCTTGGCTTCGGGGACACAGAACACTGAAGCTTTCTTT. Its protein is CASSLASGTQNTEAFF.

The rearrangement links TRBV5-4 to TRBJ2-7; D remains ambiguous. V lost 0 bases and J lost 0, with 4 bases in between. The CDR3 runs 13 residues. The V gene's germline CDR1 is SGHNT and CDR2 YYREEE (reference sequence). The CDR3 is CASSLVGSYEQYF. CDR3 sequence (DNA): TGTGCCAGCAGCTTGGTGGGCTCCTACGAGCAGTACTTC. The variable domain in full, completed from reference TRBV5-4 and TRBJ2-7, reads ETGVTQSPTHLIKTRGQQVTLRCSSQSGHNTVSWYQQALGQGPQFIFQYYREEENGRGNFPPRFSGLQFPNYSSELNVNALELDDSALYLCASSLVGSYEQYFGPGTRLTVT.

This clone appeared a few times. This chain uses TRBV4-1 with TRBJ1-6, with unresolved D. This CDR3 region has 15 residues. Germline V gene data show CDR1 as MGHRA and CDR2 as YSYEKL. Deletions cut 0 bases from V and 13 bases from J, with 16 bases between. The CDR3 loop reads CASSQDRQFIRPLHF. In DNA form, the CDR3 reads TGCGCCAGCAGCCAAGATCGGCAGTTTATCAGGCCCCTCCACTTT.

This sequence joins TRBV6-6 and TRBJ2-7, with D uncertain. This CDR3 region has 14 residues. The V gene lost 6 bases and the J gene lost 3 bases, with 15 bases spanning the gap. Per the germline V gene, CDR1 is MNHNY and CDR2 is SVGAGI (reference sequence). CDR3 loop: CASRTGEVYYEQYF. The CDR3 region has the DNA TGTGCCAGCAGGACCGGAGAGGTCTACTACGAGCAGTACTTC.

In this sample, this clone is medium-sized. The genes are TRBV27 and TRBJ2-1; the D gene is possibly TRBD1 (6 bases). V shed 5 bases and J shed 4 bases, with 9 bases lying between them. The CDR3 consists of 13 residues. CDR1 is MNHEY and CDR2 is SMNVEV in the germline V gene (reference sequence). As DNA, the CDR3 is TGTGCCAGCAGTGCCCAGGGGTACAATGAGCAGTTCTTC. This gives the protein CASSAQGYNEQFF.

The CDR3 reads CASRLRNNQPQHF. The CDR3 DNA follows: TGTGCCAGCAGACTCAGAAACAATCAGCCCCAGCATTTT. The chain uses TRBV27 and TRBJ1-5; D is ambiguous. The CDR3 is 13 amino acids. Trimming took 6 bases from V and 3 from J, leaving 9 bases between them. CDR1 and CDR2 (germline): MNHEY, SMNVEV (reference sequence).

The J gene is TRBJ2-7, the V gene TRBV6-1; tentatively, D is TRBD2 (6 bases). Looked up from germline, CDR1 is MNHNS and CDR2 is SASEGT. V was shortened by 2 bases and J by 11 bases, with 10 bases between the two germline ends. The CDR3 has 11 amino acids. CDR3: CASSESWGEYF. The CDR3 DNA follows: TGTGCCAGCAGTGAATCATGGGGGGAGTACTTC.

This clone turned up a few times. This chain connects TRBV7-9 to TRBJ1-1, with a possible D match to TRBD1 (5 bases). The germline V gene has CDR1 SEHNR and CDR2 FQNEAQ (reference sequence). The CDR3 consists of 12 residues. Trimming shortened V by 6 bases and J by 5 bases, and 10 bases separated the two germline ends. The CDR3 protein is CASRQVTTEAFF. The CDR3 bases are TGTGCCAGCAGACAGGTGACTACTGAAGCTTTCTTT.